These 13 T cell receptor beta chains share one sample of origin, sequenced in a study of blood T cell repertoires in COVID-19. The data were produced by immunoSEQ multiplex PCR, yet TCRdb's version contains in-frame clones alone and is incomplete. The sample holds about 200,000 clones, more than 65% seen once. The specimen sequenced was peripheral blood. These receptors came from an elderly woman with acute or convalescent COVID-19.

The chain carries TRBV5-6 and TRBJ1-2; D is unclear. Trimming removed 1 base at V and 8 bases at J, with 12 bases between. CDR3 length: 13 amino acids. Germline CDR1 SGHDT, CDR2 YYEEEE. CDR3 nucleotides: TGTGCCAGCAGCTTGCAACGAAAGCTAGGCTACACCTTC. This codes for CASSLQRKLGYTF.

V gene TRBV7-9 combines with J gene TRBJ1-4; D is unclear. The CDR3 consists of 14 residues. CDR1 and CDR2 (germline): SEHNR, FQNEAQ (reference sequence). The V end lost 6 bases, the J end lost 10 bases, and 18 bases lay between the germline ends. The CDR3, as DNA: TGTGCCAGCAGACTTTCTGGGCCCGAGGGAAAACTGTTTTTT. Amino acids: CASRLSGPEGKLFF.

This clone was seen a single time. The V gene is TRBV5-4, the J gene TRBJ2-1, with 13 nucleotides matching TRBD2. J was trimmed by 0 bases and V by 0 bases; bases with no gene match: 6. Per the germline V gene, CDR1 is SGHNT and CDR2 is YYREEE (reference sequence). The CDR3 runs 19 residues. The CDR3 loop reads CASSLGTSGGLSSYNEQFF. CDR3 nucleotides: TGTGCCAGCAGCTTGGGGACTAGCGGGGGCCTAAGCTCCTACAATGAGCAGTTCTTC.

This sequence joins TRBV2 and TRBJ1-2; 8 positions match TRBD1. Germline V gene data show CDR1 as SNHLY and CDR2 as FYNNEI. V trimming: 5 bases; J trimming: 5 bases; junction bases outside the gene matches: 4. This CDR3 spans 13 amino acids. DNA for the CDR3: TGTGCCAGCAGTCTACAGGGGGGGTATGGCTACACCTTC. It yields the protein CASSLQGGYGYTF.

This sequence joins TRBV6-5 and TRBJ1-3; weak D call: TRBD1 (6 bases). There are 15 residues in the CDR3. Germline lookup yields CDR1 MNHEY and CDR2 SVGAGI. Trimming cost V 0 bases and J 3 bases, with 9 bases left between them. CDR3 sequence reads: CASSYSIQGGNTIYF. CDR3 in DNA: TGTGCCAGCAGTTACTCGATACAGGGTGGAAACACCATATATTTT.

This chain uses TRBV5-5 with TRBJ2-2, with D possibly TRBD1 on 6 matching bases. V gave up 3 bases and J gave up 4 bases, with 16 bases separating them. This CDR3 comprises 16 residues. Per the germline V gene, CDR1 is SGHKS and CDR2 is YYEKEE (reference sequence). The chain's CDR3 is CASSSRTDDGTGELFF. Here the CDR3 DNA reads TGTGCCAGCAGCTCGCGGACAGACGACGGCACCGGGGAGCTGTTTTTT.

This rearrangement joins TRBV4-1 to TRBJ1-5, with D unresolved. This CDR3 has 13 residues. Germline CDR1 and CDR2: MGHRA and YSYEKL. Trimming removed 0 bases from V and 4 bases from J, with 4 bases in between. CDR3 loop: CASSQDPNQPQHF. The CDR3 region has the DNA TGCGCCAGCAGCCAAGACCCTAATCAGCCCCAGCATTTT.

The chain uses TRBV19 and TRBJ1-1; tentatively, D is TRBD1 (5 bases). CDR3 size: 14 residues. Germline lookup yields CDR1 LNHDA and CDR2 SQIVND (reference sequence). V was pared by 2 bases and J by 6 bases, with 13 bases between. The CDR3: CASSISRGIAEAFF. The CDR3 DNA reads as TGTGCCAGTAGTATATCAAGGGGTATCGCTGAAGCTTTCTTT.

CDR3 DNA: TGTGCCTGGAGGGGAAGACAGGAGCTGATTTCTGGGGCCAACGTCCTGACTTTC. This translates into CAWRGRQELISGANVLTF. The chain carries TRBV30 and TRBJ2-6, with D perhaps TRBD1 (6 bases). Trimming removed 3 bases from V and 1 base from J, with 19 bases in between. Germline CDR1 GTSNPN, CDR2 SVGIG (reference sequence). CDR3 length: 18 residues.

The CDR3 DNA is TGTGCCAGCAGCTTAGGGGCGGGAGGCGAGCAGTACTTC. This sequence encodes CASSLGAGGEQYF. The chain has TRBV7-9 and TRBJ2-7; TRBD2 aligns across 8 bases. CDR1 and CDR2 (germline): SEHNR, FQNEAQ (reference sequence). CDR3 length equals 13 residues. Trimming at V came to 1 base and at J to 6 bases, leaving 2 bases not matched to a gene.

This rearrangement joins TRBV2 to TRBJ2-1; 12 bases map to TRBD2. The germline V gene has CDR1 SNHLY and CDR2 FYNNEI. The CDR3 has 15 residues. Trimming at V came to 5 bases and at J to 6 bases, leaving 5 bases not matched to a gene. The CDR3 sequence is CASSPSGGAINEQFF. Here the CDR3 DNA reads TGTGCCAGCAGTCCTAGCGGGGGGGCGATCAATGAGCAGTTCTTC. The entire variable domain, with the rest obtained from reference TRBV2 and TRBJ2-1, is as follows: EPEVTQTPSHQVTQMGQEVILRCVPISNHLYFYWYRQILGQKVEFLVSFYNNEISEKSEIFDDQFSVERPDGSNFTLKIRSTKLEDSAMYFCASSPSGGAINEQFFGPGTRLTVL.

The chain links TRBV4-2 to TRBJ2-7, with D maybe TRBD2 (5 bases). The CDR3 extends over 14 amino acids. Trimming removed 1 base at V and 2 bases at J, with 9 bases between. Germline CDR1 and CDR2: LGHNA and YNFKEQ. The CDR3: CASSQGAGAYEQYF. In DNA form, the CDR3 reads TGTGCCAGCAGCCAAGGGGCCGGGGCCTACGAGCAGTACTTC.

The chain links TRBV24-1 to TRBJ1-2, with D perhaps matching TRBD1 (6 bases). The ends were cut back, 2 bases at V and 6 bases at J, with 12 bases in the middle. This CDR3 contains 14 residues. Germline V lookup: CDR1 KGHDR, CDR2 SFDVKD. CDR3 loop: CATSDSRGAHGYTF. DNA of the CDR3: TGTGCCACCAGTGATTCGCGGGGGGCGCATGGCTACACCTTC.